The sequence of this T cell receptor (beta chain) was determined in a study of technical replicates of blood from a few donors. In this sample, this clone turned up once. TCRdb's table, derived via immunoSEQ multiplex PCR, lists solely in-frame clones and lacks some. The table has about 71,000 clones, roughly 90% seen once; the top ten hold 3.5% to 5%. This clonotype was obtained from a human donor in good health. Some clones in this sample may be carry-over from other donors' samples. Sequenced: PBMCs.

The CDR3 nucleotides read TGTGCCAGCAGCGAAATTATAGTAGGGGGAGGGACCTACGAGCAGTACTTC. Protein product: CASSEIIVGGGTYEQYF. The chain has TRBV6-4 and TRBJ2-7, with D possibly TRBD2 on 7 matching bases. V was trimmed by 6 bases and J by 2 bases, leaving 23 bases between them. The CDR3 runs 17 residues. Germline-derived CDR1 and CDR2 are MRHNA and SNTAGT.